This entry lists 12 T cell receptor beta chains sequenced from one sample in a study of shared clonotypes between healthy human individuals. TCRdb keeps only in-frame clones here, not all; method: immunoSEQ multiplex PCR. The sample consists of some 2,000,000 clones, 90% to 96% of them appearing once. The sample was naive CD4+ T cells sorted from blood. Indicated subset: CD45RA+ positively selected. The receptors derive from a man in his late teens or twenties in good health.

To note about this clone: The junction and the germline gene differ at one end; a read error may be behind it. In the same sample, other DNA sequences code for this CDR3. This rearrangement joins TRBV18 to TRBJ1-1; tentatively, D is TRBD1 (5 bases). The CDR3 is 13 amino acids. Germline V gene sequence: CDR1 KGHSH, CDR2 LQKENI. In nucleotides, the CDR3 is TGTGCCAGTTCACCAGGGCTTAACACTGAAGCTTTCTTT. Its protein is CASSPGLNTEAFF. Full variable domain (outside the CDR3, taken from reference TRBV18 and TRBJ1-1): NAGVMQNPRHLVRRRGQEARLRCSPMKGHSHVYWYRQLPEEGLKFMVYLQKENIIDESGMPKERFSAEFPKEGPSILRIQQVVRGDSAAYFCASSPGLNTEAFFGQGTRLTVV.

The CDR3 nucleotides are TGTGCCAGCACCCCCTCGGGACTAGCGGGGAATAACGATGAGCAGTTCTTC. Translation: CASTPSGLAGNNDEQFF. The chain combines TRBV7-9 with TRBJ2-1; 13 bases match TRBD2. In germline, CDR1 is SEHNR, CDR2 FQNEAQ (reference sequence). The CDR3 extends over 17 amino acids. Unmatched junction bases numbered 14, after V lost 7 bases and J lost 8 bases.

The rearrangement uses TRBV11-2 and TRBJ2-7; no clear D gene. The CDR3 length is 15 residues. Trimming stripped 0 bases from V and 0 bases from J, with 9 bases between. Germline-derived CDR1 and CDR2 are SGHAT and FQNNGV. The CDR3 is CASSLELDDSYEQYF. CDR3 bases: TGTGCCAGCAGCTTAGAACTGGACGACTCCTACGAGCAGTACTTC.

The J gene is TRBJ2-5, the V gene TRBV12-5; no clear D. Trimming shortened V by 2 bases and J by 4 bases, and 14 bases separated the two germline ends. Germline lookup yields CDR1 LGHNT and CDR2 FRNRAP. The CDR3 length is 15 residues. The chain's CDR3 is CASGLIPGPRETQYF. Here the CDR3 DNA reads TGTGCTAGTGGTTTGATCCCTGGGCCAAGAGAGACCCAGTACTTC.

The chain employs TRBV29-1 and TRBJ2-3; D may correspond to TRBD1 or TRBD2 (7 bases each). V was clipped by 4 bases and J by 4 bases, with 12 bases between them. The germline V gene has CDR1 SQVTM and CDR2 ANQGSEA. The CDR3 covers 13 residues. CDR3 DNA: TGCAGCGTTGCACAGGGGAGGGCAGATACGCAGTATTTT. Its protein is CSVAQGRADTQYF.

Comments on this clone: Other DNA sequences of this sample code for an identical CDR3. The rearrangement uses TRBV5-1 and TRBJ2-5, with a possible D match to TRBD2 (6 bases). Germline lookup yields CDR1 SGHRS and CDR2 YFSETQ. The length of the CDR3 is 14 residues. V was trimmed by 1 base and J by 1 base, leaving 8 bases between them. The CDR3 loop reads CASSLSGGQETQYF. The CDR3 nucleotides read TGCGCCAGCAGCTTGTCCGGGGGCCAAGAGACCCAGTACTTC.

The rearrangement uses TRBV4-1 and TRBJ1-3; 8 positions agree with TRBD1. CDR1 and CDR2 from the germline V gene are MGHRA and YSYEKL. V shed 4 bases and J 0 bases; nucleotides not matched to a gene: 11. The CDR3 length is 18 residues. CDR3 region: CASSLSGQDISSGNTIYF. DNA of the CDR3: TGCGCCAGCAGCCTCTCGGGACAGGACATATCCTCTGGAAACACCATATATTTT.

This chain joins TRBV28 and TRBJ2-2; a weak D match, TRBD1 (5 bases). Germline V CDR1 and CDR2: MDHEN, SYDVKM. V lost 3 bases and J lost 0, with 8 bases in between. This CDR3 region has 15 residues. The chain's CDR3 is CASSFRTTNTGELFF. CDR3 nucleotide sequence: TGTGCCAGCAGTTTCAGGACAACGAACACCGGGGAGCTGTTTTTT. Full variable domain (rest looked up from reference TRBV28 and TRBJ2-2): DVKVTQSSRYLVKRTGEKVFLECVQDMDHENMFWYRQDPGLGLRLIYFSYDVKMKEKGDIPEGYSVSREKKERFSLILESASTNQTSMYLCASSFRTTNTGELFFGEGSRLTVL.

In the case of this clone: The germline gene is not matched at one end of the junction; a read error may be the cause. The V gene is TRBV5-3, the J gene TRBJ2-7; no firm D call. TRBV5-3 is identified as an open reading frame with a role that is uncertain. The CDR3 has 13 amino acids. The CDR3 DNA follows: TGTGCCAGGAGCTGCCTAAAGGCCTACGAGCAGTACTTC. It is translated as CARSCLKAYEQYF.

The chain has TRBV5-1 and TRBJ2-5, with 7 bases aligning to TRBD2. Unmatched junction bases numbered 4, after V lost 4 bases and J lost 4 bases. The CDR3 sequence is 13 residues long. CDR1 and CDR2 from the germline V gene are SGHRS and YFSETQ. The CDR3 loop is CASSPTSLETQYF. The DNA for the CDR3 is TGCGCCAGCAGCCCGACTAGCCTAGAGACCCAGTACTTC. The full variable domain, its missing parts supplied by reference TRBV5-1 and TRBJ2-5, is KAGVTQTPRYLIKTRGQQVTLSCSPISGHRSVSWYQQTPGQGLQFLFEYFSETQRNKGNFPGRFSGRQFSNSRSEMNVSTLELGDSALYLCASSPTSLETQYFGPGTRLLVL.

V is TRBV6-6 and J is TRBJ1-1; D is perhaps TRBD1 (5 bases). V lost 4 bases and J 6 bases, leaving 12 bases between the germline ends. The CDR3 totals 13 residues. Germline lookup yields CDR1 MNHNY and CDR2 SVGAGI (reference sequence). Here the CDR3 reads CASSWLGGAEAFF. The CDR3 DNA is TGTGCCAGCAGTTGGTTGGGGGGTGCTGAAGCTTTCTTT.

The chain has TRBV2 and TRBJ2-1, with 14 bases matching TRBD2. Germline CDR1 SNHLY, CDR2 FYNNEI. This CDR3 contains 15 residues. Unmatched junction bases numbered 10, after V lost 5 bases and J lost 13 bases. The CDR3 DNA reads as TGTGCCAGCAGTAAGGAGACTAGCGGGGGGGCTATTCAGTTCTTC. Translation: CASSKETSGGAIQFF. Full variable domain (outside the CDR3, taken from reference TRBV2 and TRBJ2-1): EPEVTQTPSHQVTQMGQEVILRCVPISNHLYFYWYRQILGQKVEFLVSFYNNEISEKSEIFDDQFSVERPDGSNFTLKIRSTKLEDSAMYFCASSKETSGGAIQFFGPGTRLTVL.